Presented here are 25 T cell receptor beta chains from one specimen sequenced in a study of technical replicates of blood from a handful of donors. TCRdb keeps only in-frame clones here, not all; method: immunoSEQ multiplex PCR. This sample carries more than 65,000 clones, more than 90% of them seen once, and the ten largest clones take roughly 0.4%. The sequencing input was T cells isolated from PBMCs. These TCRs come from a human donor in good health.

V gene TRBV7-8 combines with J gene TRBJ2-5; 10 positions match TRBD2. Germline V lookup: CDR1 SGHVS, CDR2 FQNEAQ. The CDR3 spans 14 residues. V was clipped by 8 bases and J by 2 bases; unmatched bases: 5. CDR3 sequence: CASFPSGGQETQYF. CDR3 DNA sequence: TGTGCCAGCTTTCCTAGCGGGGGACAAGAGACCCAGTACTTC.

With respect to this clone: The same CDR3 can be traced to other DNA sequences in this sample. V gene TRBV7-3 combines with J gene TRBJ1-4; D not certain. CDR1 SGHTA and CDR2 FQGTGA come from the germline V gene. CDR3 length: 13 residues. The ends were cut back, 1 base at V and 8 bases at J, with 8 bases in the middle. CDR3 loop: CASSLNRGEKLFF. The CDR3, as DNA: TGTGCCAGCAGCTTAAACAGAGGGGAAAAACTGTTTTTT.

This chain's CDR3 is CASSDSYGESYGYTF. The CDR3, as DNA: TGTGCCAGCAGTGACAGTTATGGGGAGAGCTATGGCTACACCTTC. The V gene is TRBV6-4, the J gene TRBJ1-2, with D unresolved. The CDR3 runs 15 residues. Trimming cost V 2 bases and J 4 bases, with 14 bases left between them. Germline-derived CDR1 and CDR2 are MRHNA and SNTAGT.

This clone was detected once. V is TRBV11-2 and J is TRBJ2-1; D uncertain. The V gene lost 0 bases and the J gene lost 7 bases, with 7 bases spanning the gap. The CDR3 is 13 amino acids. The germline V gene has CDR1 SGHAT and CDR2 FQNNGV. Here the CDR3 DNA reads TGTGCCAGCAGCTTAGATAGCTCTAATGAGCAGTTCTTC. Protein: CASSLDSSNEQFF.

The chain uses TRBV14 and TRBJ2-1; TRBD2 aligns across 16 bases. Trimming removed 5 bases from V and 0 bases from J; junction bases left unmatched: 4. Germline V gene lookup returns CDR1 SGHDN and CDR2 FVKESK. The CDR3 has 18 amino acids. The CDR3 sequence: CASSSGLAGGISYNEQFF. As DNA, the CDR3 is TGTGCCAGCAGCTCGGGACTAGCGGGAGGGATCTCCTACAATGAGCAGTTCTTC.

V is TRBV4-2 and J is TRBJ2-7; 11 bases fit TRBD2. Losses at the gene ends were 7 bases for V and 0 bases for J; bases not matched to a gene: 5. Germline CDR1 and CDR2: LGHNA and YNFKEQ. The CDR3 covers 15 residues. CDR3 residues: CASTPTSGSSYEQYF. CDR3 DNA: TGTGCCAGCACCCCCACTAGCGGGAGCTCCTACGAGCAGTACTTC.

The gene calls are TRBV7-2 and TRBJ2-5; 12 bases are a match to TRBD2. The CDR3 sequence is 15 residues long. CDR1 and CDR2 from the germline V gene are SGHTA and FQGNSA. The junction had 2 bases not matched to a gene; V was cut back by 3 bases and J by 3 bases. CDR3 loop: CASSFRLAGEETQYF. The CDR3 DNA follows: TGTGCCAGCAGCTTCAGACTAGCGGGAGAAGAGACCCAGTACTTC.

The chain couples TRBV7-2 to TRBJ2-7; TRBD2 aligns across 11 bases. The CDR3 runs to 14 residues. Germline V gives CDR1 SGHTA, CDR2 FQGNSA. V trimming: 6 bases; J trimming: 2 bases; junction bases outside the gene matches: 3. The CDR3 loop is CASRPGLAAYEQYF. Here the CDR3 DNA reads TGTGCCAGCAGGCCGGGACTAGCGGCCTACGAGCAGTACTTC.

CDR3: CASSLRGFNEQFF. CDR3 nucleotides: TGTGCCAGCAGCTTAAGGGGGTTCAATGAGCAGTTCTTC. V is TRBV11-3 and J is TRBJ2-1; D might be TRBD1 (6 bases). V gave up 2 bases and J gave up 6 bases, with 8 bases separating them. Germline values: CDR1 SGHNT, CDR2 YENEEA. The CDR3 extends over 13 amino acids.

The chain recombines TRBV18 with TRBJ2-2; D gene uncertain. This CDR3 contains 16 residues. V dropped 3 bases and J dropped 1 base, with 12 bases sitting between them. Germline lookup yields CDR1 KGHSH and CDR2 LQKENI. CDR3: CASSPLGTGNTGELFF. CDR3 bases: TGTGCCAGCTCACCCCTTGGTACCGGGAACACCGGGGAGCTGTTTTTT.

This chain uses TRBV19 with TRBJ1-4; TRBD1 agrees at 7 bases. The CDR3 runs 13 residues. The V gene's germline CDR1 is LNHDA and CDR2 SQIVND (reference sequence). Trimming cost V 3 bases and J 7 bases; bases outside gene matches: 2. CDR3 nucleotides: TGTGCCAGTAGTATGACAGGGACTGAAAAACTGTTTTTT. Translating it yields CASSMTGTEKLFF.

The chain joins TRBV7-3 to TRBJ2-2, with 7 bases aligning to TRBD2. J was trimmed by 4 bases and V by 2 bases; bases with no gene match: 7. Per germline, CDR1 SGHTA and CDR2 FQGTGA. CDR3 length: 16 residues. As DNA, the CDR3 is TGTGCCAGCAGCTTAGAAGCGGGGACGAGCACCGGGGAGCTGTTTTTT. This gives the protein CASSLEAGTSTGELFF.

The rearrangement links TRBV9 to TRBJ2-1, with TRBD2 as a possible D gene (6 bases). Trimming removed 0 bases at V and 7 bases at J, with 14 bases between. The V gene's germline CDR1 is SGDLS and CDR2 YYNGEE. This CDR3 is built from 15 residues. The CDR3 sequence is CASSVAPPGANEQFF. The CDR3 region has the DNA TGTGCCAGCAGCGTAGCCCCGCCGGGAGCTAATGAGCAGTTCTTC. Filled out from reference TRBV9 and TRBJ2-1, the complete variable domain reads DSGVTQTPKHLITATGQRVTLRCSPRSGDLSVYWYQQSLDQGLQFLIQYYNGEERAKGNILERFSAQQFPDLHSELNLSSLELGDSALYFCASSVAPPGANEQFFGPGTRLTVL.

This chain links TRBV2 with TRBJ1-1, with 12 positions matching TRBD1. Germline V CDR1 and CDR2: SNHLY, FYNNEI. Trimming cost V 6 bases and J 8 bases; bases outside gene matches: 4. The CDR3 has 13 amino acids. The CDR3 loop is CASRSGTGGEAFF. CDR3 in DNA: TGTGCCAGCAGGTCCGGGACAGGGGGCGAAGCTTTCTTT.

CDR3 sequence reads: CASSLVGISYEQYF. For the CDR3, the DNA is TGTGCCAGCAGCTTAGTTGGCATATCCTACGAGCAGTACTTC. The chain links TRBV11-2 to TRBJ2-7; D uncertain. V was cut by 1 base and J by 1 base, with 8 bases left in between. The germline V gene encodes CDR1 SGHAT and CDR2 FQNNGV. The CDR3 extends over 14 amino acids.

The chain joins TRBV28 to TRBJ2-5; 8 bases match TRBD1. Per germline, CDR1 MDHEN and CDR2 SYDVKM. Losses at the gene ends were 5 bases for V and 5 bases for J; bases not matched to a gene: 10. The CDR3 is 15 amino acids. CDR3 coding DNA: TGTGCCAGCAGTATCCTGACAGGGGTAAGGGAGACCCAGTACTTC. The encoded protein is CASSILTGVRETQYF.

This clone was seen just once. The genes are TRBV7-9 and TRBJ2-7; maybe TRBD2 (5 bases). Germline V lookup: CDR1 SEHNR, CDR2 FQNEAQ (reference sequence). V was shortened by 4 bases and J by 3 bases, with 10 bases between the two germline ends. CDR3 length: 13 amino acids. The CDR3 bases are TGTGCCAGCAGCTCTGGACTGGACTACGAGCAGTACTTC. Translating gives CASSSGLDYEQYF.

The V gene is TRBV4-3, the J gene TRBJ1-2; D is perhaps TRBD1 (6 bases). There are 16 residues in the CDR3. V was clipped by 0 bases and J by 0 bases, with 11 bases between them. The V gene's germline CDR1 is LGHNA and CDR2 YSLEER. In DNA, the CDR3 is TGCGCCAGCAGCCAAGATCTTGGGGGCGCTAACTATGGCTACACCTTC. Translated: CASSQDLGGANYGYTF.

This rearrangement joins TRBV6-5 to TRBJ1-6; possibly TRBD1 for D (6 bases). V dropped 0 bases and J dropped 8 bases, with 8 bases sitting between them. The germline gives CDR1 MNHEY, CDR2 SVGAGI. The CDR3 consists of 14 residues. CDR3 sequence reads: CASSYSRTDSPLHF. Written as DNA, the CDR3 is TGTGCCAGCAGTTACTCCCGGACAGATTCACCCCTCCACTTT.

The sample holds one count of this clone. This chain connects TRBV7-3 to TRBJ2-1; 7 bases are a match to TRBD2. This CDR3 is built from 15 residues. The germline V gene has CDR1 SGHTA and CDR2 FQGTGA. Trimming took 5 bases from V and 2 from J; bases not matched to a gene: 6. The chain's CDR3 is CASSPDRGAYNEQFF. The CDR3 DNA reads as TGTGCCAGCAGCCCCGATCGGGGGGCCTACAATGAGCAGTTCTTC.

The rearrangement links TRBV9 to TRBJ1-3; no clear D. The germline V gene has CDR1 SGDLS and CDR2 YYNGEE. The CDR3 totals 16 residues. V lost 3 bases and J 0 bases, leaving 13 bases between the germline ends. For the CDR3, the DNA is TGTGCCAGCAGCGCCCGCGAGGGCTACTCTGGAAACACCATATATTTT. As protein: CASSAREGYSGNTIYF. Looking up the rest from reference TRBV9 and TRBJ1-3 gives the full variable domain: DSGVTQTPKHLITATGQRVTLRCSPRSGDLSVYWYQQSLDQGLQFLIQYYNGEERAKGNILERFSAQQFPDLHSELNLSSLELGDSALYFCASSAREGYSGNTIYFGEGSWLTVV.

This chain connects TRBV6-5 to TRBJ2-4, with D maybe TRBD2 (6 bases). Trimming left V 4 bases short and J 6 bases short, with 19 bases between. CDR1 is MNHEY, CDR2 SVGAGI, per germline. The CDR3 covers 16 residues. Written as DNA, the CDR3 is TGTGCCAGCAGTTCCTCCGGGACTCCTTCGGGAAACATTCAGTACTTC. It yields the protein CASSSSGTPSGNIQYF.

This clone was counted a single time. The chain joins TRBV2 to TRBJ1-5; a weak D match, TRBD1 (5 bases). Germline V gene sequence: CDR1 SNHLY, CDR2 FYNNEI. V gave up 4 bases and J gave up 4 bases, with 11 bases separating them. There are 14 residues in the CDR3. This CDR3 is CASSGGQNNQPQHF. In DNA, the CDR3 is TGTGCCAGCAGTGGGGGCCAGAATAATCAGCCCCAGCATTTT. Together with reference TRBV2 and TRBJ1-5, the CDR3 gives the full variable domain: EPEVTQTPSHQVTQMGQEVILRCVPISNHLYFYWYRQILGQKVEFLVSFYNNEISEKSEIFDDQFSVERPDGSNFTLKIRSTKLEDSAMYFCASSGGQNNQPQHFGDGTRLSIL.

This clone appeared a single time. This rearrangement joins TRBV5-1 to TRBJ1-2, with D hard to call. V dropped 4 bases and J dropped 4 bases, with 11 bases sitting between them. CDR1 and CDR2 from the germline V gene are SGHRS and YFSETQ. CDR3 length: 13 residues. The CDR3 bases are TGCGCCAGCAGCGTAGCCCCCTCCTATGGCTACACCTTC. Translating gives CASSVAPSYGYTF.

This clone was seen once. V usage is TRBV19 and J usage is TRBJ1-2; 7 bases are a match to TRBD1. Germline assignment: CDR1 LNHDA and CDR2 SQIVND (reference sequence). The CDR3 has 14 residues. V shed 4 bases and J 8 bases; nucleotides not matched to a gene: 10. The chain's CDR3 is CASSKLTGDLGYTF. In DNA, the CDR3 is TGTGCCAGTAGTAAACTTACAGGGGACTTGGGCTACACCTTC.